The 32 T cell receptor beta chains below all came from one sample that was sequenced in a study of human T cells and chemical hapten exposure (dated by TCRdb to about 2021). In light of the paper, this sample's time point label describes: pre-sensitization, week 0. The treatment or condition label for this specimen denotes: therapeutic diphenylcyclopropenone sensitization with weekly scalp DPC. The library was made by RACE. This sample was sequenced with a NextSeq 500. The public reads were run again by TCRdb, first through fastp at Q25 and then through MiXCR, and only productive beta chains were kept. CDR3 protein duplicates are merged, each entry listing the most common genes and DNA. The table for this sample lists some 360,000 distinct CDR3 sequences; roughly 5.3% of them were counted only once. In total, the top ten clones hold about 2.5% of the sample. Sequenced here: whole blood, sampled in connection with sensitization to the hapten diphenylcyclopropenone (DPC). These receptors came from a woman between 50 and 59 years old with alopecia areata. Some clones in this sample may be carry-over from other donors' samples.

This clonotype was seen at least ten times. The chain couples TRBV7-2 to TRBJ2-3, with D tentatively TRBD1 (5 bases). Germline CDR1 SGHTA, CDR2 FQGNSA. The CDR3 contains 14 residues. V was pared by 5 bases and J by 2 bases, with 11 bases between. CDR3 DNA: TGTGCCAGCAGCGATGCCAGGGCCACAGATACGCAGTATTTT. Its translation: CASSDARATDTQYF.

The sample holds a few counts of this clonotype. The gene calls are TRBV6-5 and TRBJ2-7, with TRBD1 matching 9 bases. This CDR3 has 14 amino acids. Trimming took 6 bases from V and 3 from J; bases not matched to a gene: 6. Germline CDR1 MNHEY, CDR2 SVGAGI. The CDR3 bases are TGTGCCAGCAGCTCCGGGACAGGGCACTACGAGCAGTACTTC. It is translated as CASSSGTGHYEQYF.

This clonotype was detected many times. The chain joins TRBV29-1 to TRBJ2-1; unclear D gene. Germline CDR1 reads SQVTM; CDR2 reads ANQGSEA. CDR3 length: 11 residues. The V gene lost 1 base and the J gene lost 7 bases, with 5 bases spanning the gap. The DNA for the CDR3 is TGCAGCGTTGAAGGTAGGAATGAGCAGTTCTTC. This encodes CSVEGRNEQFF.

This clonotype was counted a few times. This chain uses TRBV5-6 with TRBJ1-6; D uncertain. The V gene lost 8 bases and the J gene lost 0 bases, with 6 bases spanning the gap. This CDR3 is built from 13 residues. Germline values: CDR1 SGHDT, CDR2 YYEEEE. The CDR3 here is CASGYSYNSPLHF. In nucleotides, the CDR3 is TGTGCCAGTGGGTACTCCTATAATTCACCCCTCCACTTT.

This clonotype has a handful of counts. The rearrangement uses TRBV9 and TRBJ2-1; 12 bases line up with TRBD2. Trimming removed 0 bases from V and 5 bases from J; junction bases left unmatched: 6. CDR3 length: 17 residues. Per the germline V gene, CDR1 is SGDLS and CDR2 is YYNGEE. CDR3 loop: CASSVEGTSGFHNEQFF. The CDR3 DNA is TGTGCCAGCAGCGTAGAAGGGACTAGCGGGTTTCACAATGAGCAGTTCTTC.

In its sample, this clonotype was seen many times. CDR3 in amino acids: CSARGGDRYNEQFF. CDR3 DNA: TGCAGTGCTAGAGGCGGGGATCGTTACAATGAGCAGTTCTTC. The J gene is TRBJ2-1, the V gene TRBV20-1; a weak D match, TRBD2 (6 bases). This CDR3 has 14 residues. Germline-derived CDR1 and CDR2 are DFQATT and SNEGSKA (reference sequence). Trimming left V 1 base short and J 4 bases short, with 11 bases between.

The table lists this clonotype with a few counts. The chain is built from TRBV6-2 or TRBV6-3 and TRBJ2-1, with D perhaps TRBD1 (5 bases). Germline V gene sequence: CDR1 MNHEY, CDR2 SVGEGT. Deletions cut 2 bases from V and 7 bases from J, with 18 bases between. The CDR3 covers 16 residues. The CDR3 nucleotides read TGTGCCAGCAGTTACAATTCTGAGACAGTAATTAATGAGCAGTTCTTC. This sequence encodes CASSYNSETVINEQFF.

Only a few counts were recorded for this clonotype. The gene calls are TRBV12-5 and TRBJ1-1; D not certain. Looked up from germline, CDR1 is LGHNT and CDR2 is FRNRAP. CDR3 length equals 15 residues. V lost 0 bases, J lost 1 base, and 9 bases lay in between. The CDR3 nucleotides read TGTGCTAGTGGTTTGGTAATCACGGGGAACACTGAAGCTTTCTTT. It translates to CASGLVITGNTEAFF.

This clonotype has a count of ten or more. This chain links TRBV6-1 with TRBJ2-6, with no clear D. The CDR3 is made up of 16 amino acids. Looked up from germline, CDR1 is MNHNS and CDR2 is SASEGT. The V end was cut by 4 bases, the J end by 0 bases, with 10 bases between. The CDR3 nucleotides read TGTGCCAGCAGTGTTGTCGGAACCTCTGGGGCCAACGTCCTGACTTTC. Translated, it gives CASSVVGTSGANVLTF.

This clonotype was observed a handful of times. V gene TRBV9 combines with J gene TRBJ2-2, with unresolved D. V lost 2 bases and J lost 2, with 7 bases in between. CDR1 is SGDLS, CDR2 YYNGEE, per germline. The CDR3 length is 14 residues. The CDR3 here is CASSVGINTGELFF. CDR3 sequence (DNA): TGTGCCAGCAGCGTTGGGATCAACACCGGGGAGCTGTTTTTT.

This clonotype has a count of ten or more. V usage is TRBV7-8 and J usage is TRBJ1-1; 9 bases align to TRBD1. The germline gives CDR1 SGHVS, CDR2 FQNEAQ. Trimming at V came to 6 bases and at J to 9 bases, leaving 5 bases not matched to a gene. There are 12 residues in the CDR3. The CDR3 loop reads CASSFTGGKAFF. CDR3 coding DNA: TGTGCCAGCAGTTTTACAGGGGGCAAAGCTTTCTTT. Full variable domain (remainder filled in from reference TRBV7-8 and TRBJ1-1): GAGVSQSPRYKVAKRGQDVALRCDPISGHVSLFWYQQALGQGPEFLTYFQNEAQLDKSGLPSDRFFAERPEGSVSTLKIQRTQQEDSAVYLCASSFTGGKAFFGQGTRLTVV.

This clonotype occurred a few times. This chain connects TRBV19 to TRBJ2-3; D possibly corresponds to TRBD1 (5 bases). Germline values: CDR1 LNHDA, CDR2 SQIVND (reference sequence). V lost 5 bases to trimming and J lost 4 bases, with 10 bases between them. The CDR3 is 13 amino acids. CDR3 coding DNA: TGTGCCAGTAGTGCCCTAGGGGCAGATACGCAGTATTTT. Encoded protein: CASSALGADTQYF.

This clonotype has at least ten counts. This chain links TRBV20-1 with TRBJ1-4; D gene uncertain. Germline-derived CDR1 and CDR2 are DFQATT and SNEGSKA (reference sequence). V was pared by 6 bases and J by 0 bases, with 8 bases between. This CDR3 spans 13 amino acids. For the CDR3, the DNA is TGCAGTGCCGTGGTTGCAACTAATGAAAAACTGTTTTTT. This codes for CSAVVATNEKLFF.

The chain links TRBV14 to TRBJ2-1; D may correspond to TRBD1 or TRBD2 (5 bases each). Germline V gene sequence: CDR1 SGHDN, CDR2 FVKESK. The CDR3 totals 17 residues. Between the trimmed V and J ends, which lost 4 bases and 7 bases, there was a span of 23 bases. CDR3 sequence: CASSRPTGTTMGNEQFF. DNA of the CDR3: TGTGCCAGCAGCCGGCCGACCGGGACGACTATGGGGAATGAGCAGTTCTTC.

This clonotype came up a few times. The genes are TRBV10-3 and TRBJ1-1; 8 nucleotides agree with TRBD1. Trimming cost V 4 bases and J 5 bases; bases outside gene matches: 9. This CDR3 spans 15 amino acids. Germline CDR1 is ENHRY and CDR2 is SYGVKD. The CDR3 is CAISARGTGGTEAFF. The CDR3 region has the DNA TGTGCCATCAGTGCACGCGGGACAGGAGGAACTGAAGCTTTCTTT.

The V gene is TRBV18, the J gene TRBJ2-7; D ambiguous. CDR3 length: 13 amino acids. The V and J ends lost 2 bases and 2 bases respectively, with 7 bases between them. Germline V gives CDR1 KGHSH, CDR2 LQKENI. The CDR3 coding sequence is TGTGCCAGCTCACCATTCAGGACCTACGAGCAGTACTTC. Translated, it gives CASSPFRTYEQYF.

This clonotype was picked up many times. The V and J genes are TRBV6-6 and TRBJ1-1; TRBD1 is a possible D gene (5 bases). From germline, CDR1 is MNHNY and CDR2 SVGAGI (reference sequence). Trimming pared 7 bases from V and 3 bases from J, leaving 24 bases between. The CDR3 consists of 17 residues. The CDR3 sequence is CASTPPGGAKKYTEAFF. The CDR3 DNA is TGTGCCAGCACCCCTCCAGGAGGGGCCAAAAAGTACACTGAAGCTTTCTTT.

V and J are TRBV2 and TRBJ1-1; D gene uncertain. Germline CDR1 reads SNHLY; CDR2 reads FYNNEI. V was cut by 4 bases and J by 0 bases, with 12 bases left in between. This CDR3 region has 15 residues. Here the CDR3 reads CASSVYSPMNTEAFF. The CDR3 nucleotides are TGTGCCAGCAGTGTTTACAGCCCAATGAACACTGAAGCTTTCTTT.

V is TRBV10-2 and J is TRBJ1-2, with TRBD1 identical over 7 bases. The CDR3 is made up of 12 amino acids. V lost 10 bases and J lost 2; bases outside the gene matches: 4. Germline-derived CDR1 and CDR2 are WSHSY and SAAADI. This CDR3 reads CAIQQGNYGYTF. The CDR3, as DNA: TGCGCCATCCAACAGGGGAACTATGGCTACACCTTC.

This clonotype has a count of ten or more. This chain joins TRBV20-1 and TRBJ1-6; maybe TRBD1 (5 bases). V gave up 3 bases and J gave up 8 bases, with 14 bases separating them. The CDR3 contains 14 residues. Germline V lookup: CDR1 DFQATT, CDR2 SNEGSKA (reference sequence). CDR3 bases: TGCAGTGCTAGCTTTCCAGGGATAGATTCACCCCTCCACTTT. Its protein product is CSASFPGIDSPLHF.

This clonotype was seen repeatedly, ten times or more. The genes are TRBV6-5 and TRBJ2-7; the D call may be TRBD1 or TRBD2 (5 bases each). The CDR3 is 13 residues long. The V and J ends lost 4 bases and 7 bases respectively, with 14 bases between them. The germline V gene encodes CDR1 MNHEY and CDR2 SVGAGI. In DNA form, the CDR3 reads TGTGCCAGCAGTTCCTCAGGGACGGGGGAGCAGTACTTC. Residues: CASSSSGTGEQYF.

This clonotype was detected many times. The CDR3 sequence: CASSSDRTYGYTF. CDR3 bases: TGTGCCAGCAGCTCCGACAGGACCTATGGCTACACCTTC. The chain links TRBV7-2 to TRBJ1-2, with TRBD1 as a possible D gene (6 bases). The V end was cut by 4 bases, the J end by 4 bases, with 10 bases between. This CDR3 is built from 13 residues. Germline CDR1 SGHTA, CDR2 FQGNSA.

The rearrangement links TRBV3-1 to TRBJ2-1; D call uncertain. Germline lookup yields CDR1 LGHDT and CDR2 YNNKEL (reference sequence). This CDR3 has 15 residues. V shed 4 bases and J shed 8 bases, with 18 bases lying between them. The DNA of the CDR3 is TGTGCCAGCAGCCCTCGTAGCCGTACCAGCTATGAGCAGTTCTTC. Residues: CASSPRSRTSYEQFF.

This clonotype was recorded at least ten times. The chain combines TRBV27 with TRBJ2-3; D is perhaps TRBD2 (5 bases). Per the germline V gene, CDR1 is MNHEY and CDR2 is SMNVEV (reference sequence). This CDR3 has 15 residues. V lost 7 bases and J 1 base, leaving 15 bases between the germline ends. The chain's CDR3 is CASMYLAGGTDTQYF. DNA of the CDR3: TGTGCCAGCATGTACTTAGCCGGGGGCACAGATACGCAGTATTTT.

V and J are TRBV2 and TRBJ1-6, with D perhaps matching TRBD1 (5 bases). The CDR3 covers 15 residues. V was cut by 3 bases and J by 9 bases, with 15 bases left in between. The germline CDR1 and CDR2 sequences are SNHLY and FYNNEI. CDR3 DNA: TGTGCCAGCAGTGAGTCCCCAGGGAGTGGTTCACCCCTCCACTTT. Protein sequence: CASSESPGSGSPLHF.

V gene TRBV29-1 combines with J gene TRBJ1-2; D uncertain. The V and J ends lost 1 base and 4 bases respectively, with 13 bases between them. The CDR3 consists of 14 residues. CDR1 SQVTM and CDR2 ANQGSEA come from the germline V gene. The chain's CDR3 is CSVEASGVSYGYTF. In nucleotides, the CDR3 is TGCAGCGTTGAAGCCTCCGGGGTGAGCTATGGCTACACCTTC.

This clonotype was detected many times. DNA of the CDR3: TGTGCCACCAGTGATCCCCCCCCCGGGGGGGGCCGGGCAGATACGCAGTATTTT. It is translated as CATSDPPPGGGRADTQYF. The chain links TRBV24-1 to TRBJ2-3; 8 bases map to TRBD2. V dropped 3 bases and J dropped 4; count of bases not matched to a gene: 14. Germline CDR1 and CDR2: KGHDR and SFDVKD. The CDR3 has 18 amino acids.

The chain has TRBV12-3 or TRBV12-4 and TRBJ2-5; 13 nucleotides match TRBD2. This CDR3 comprises 16 residues. With V trimmed by 4 bases and J by 3 bases, 5 bases remained unmatched. The CDR3 region has the DNA TGTGCCAGCAGTTCCACTAGCGGGGGGGCCAAAGAGACCCAGTACTTC. Amino acids: CASSSTSGGAKETQYF.

This clonotype was counted between two and nine times. The rearrangement joins TRBV5-1 to TRBJ2-3; TRBD2 aligns across 13 bases. Germline V lookup: CDR1 SGHRS, CDR2 YFSETQ. The CDR3 contains 17 residues. Unmatched junction bases numbered 6, after V lost 3 bases and J lost 2 bases. The CDR3 region is CASSSLTSGGPTDTQYF. CDR3 coding DNA: TGCGCCAGCAGCTCCCTGACTAGCGGGGGGCCCACAGATACGCAGTATTTT.

The genes are TRBV6-2 or TRBV6-3 and TRBJ1-5; 8 bases line up with TRBD1. V shed 2 bases and J 6 bases; nucleotides not matched to a gene: 6. The CDR3 length is 15 residues. Germline values: CDR1 MNHEY, CDR2 SVGEGT. CDR3 nucleotide sequence: TGTGCCAGCAGTTACCCGACAGGGGCGGGTCAGCCCCAGCATTTT. It specifies CASSYPTGAGQPQHF.

The chain couples TRBV6-1 to TRBJ2-3, with a weak D call TRBD2 (5 bases). This CDR3 contains 14 residues. V was clipped by 4 bases and J by 6 bases, with 14 bases between them. Germline assignment: CDR1 MNHNS and CDR2 SASEGT. The CDR3 sequence is CASSGNRGVDTQYF. For the CDR3, the DNA is TGTGCCAGCAGTGGCAACCGGGGTGTGGATACGCAGTATTTT.

This clonotype was counted between two and nine times. CDR3 coding DNA: TGTGCCAGCAGTCCGAATATCTTACTACCAACTAATGAAAAACTGTTTTTT. As protein: CASSPNILLPTNEKLFF. The V and J genes are TRBV6-6 and TRBJ1-4; D unclear. Germline CDR1 MNHNY, CDR2 SVGAGI (reference sequence). Trimming removed 5 bases from V and 0 bases from J, with 16 bases in between. This CDR3 has 17 residues.